This T cell receptor (beta chain) was retrieved from a study of CD8+ T cells in alopecia areata. Cells pooled from cutaneous lymph nodes were sorted on CD4, CD8alpha, NKG2D, NKG2ACE and other markers. cDNA serving as the sequencing template came from extracted, reverse transcribed RNA. Profiled with immunoSEQ multiplex PCR; TCRdb holds only in-frame clones, not every one. This set yields 270,000 or so clones and no singletons; the top ten hold 1.2%. This clone was seen a handful of times. Germline and genes: mouse. The receptor's source is a C3H/HeJ mouse with alopecia areata. This strain has MHC haplotype H2-k. The sample comprised CD4+ T cells sorted from a lymph node.

CDR3 DNA, as far as it was read: TGTGCCAGCAGCCCGAGACTGGAGCAAGAC. Protein product: CASSPRLEQD. The whole CDR3 reads CASSPRLEQDTQYF. This chain uses TRBV3 with TRBJ2-5, with D tentatively TRBD2 (6 bases). The read halts 4 residues ahead of the CDR3 end, with the missing end drawn from the germline J gene. Germline lookup yields CDR1 SNHLY and CDR2 FYNGKV (reference sequence). The V end was cut by 5 bases, the J end by 3 bases, with 12 bases between. The CDR3 loop spans 14 amino acids.